This T cell receptor (beta chain) stems from a study of identical twins. Whole-study results and caveats: Conclusions came from cross-sectional statistical analysis, not from following the same donors. Out-of-frame alpha sequences common to twins exhibited a surplus of low generation probability.

Germline CDR1 SGHRS, CDR2 YFSETQ. Trimming shortened V by 3 bases and J by 2 bases, and 9 bases separated the two germline ends. There are 13 residues in the CDR3. One entry per CDR3 protein results from TCRdb running MiXCR on the 5' RACE reads. The sample contains 1.5 million to 2 million distinct CDR3 sequences, under 35% of which appear only once. This clonotype was counted at least ten times. What it binds is unknown. The chain carries TRBV5-1 and TRBJ2-7; the D call may be TRBD1 or TRBD2 (5 bases each). The sequence derives from a newborn girl in good health. The sequencing sample was made of cord blood. The CDR3 loop is CASSYEGTYEQYF. CDR3 coding DNA: TGCGCCAGCAGCTACGAGGGGACCTACGAGCAGTACTTC. Based on the CDR3 plus reference TRBV5-1 and TRBJ2-7, the full variable domain is KAGVTQTPRYLIKTRGQQVTLSCSPISGHRSVSWYQQTPGQGLQFLFEYFSETQRNKGNFPGRFSGRQFSNSRSEMNVSTLELGDSALYLCASSYEGTYEQYFGPGTRLTVT.